What follows are 16 T cell receptor beta chains derived from one specimen sequenced in a study of tumor and adjacent non-tumor tissue in lung cancer. The template was RNA from unsorted bulk tissue. More than 3 cm separated this lung sample from the edge of the tumor. TCRbeta libraries were built with three rounds of nested PCR, modified from ARM-PCR. TCRdb used MiXCR to reprocess the multiplex PCR reads, holding one entry per CDR3 protein. Of 90,000 to 100,000 distinct CDR3 sequences in the sample, about 80% were seen once. Sequences were obtained from distant non-tumor lung tissue. These receptors originate from a man between 60 and 75 years old with small cell lung cancer.

A remark on this clonotype: Compared with germline, one end of the junction differs, possibly owing to a read error. The V call is TRBV11-2, the J call TRBJ1-1; no clear D. The CDR3 length is 15 residues. Germline CDR1 reads SGHAT; CDR2 reads FQNNGV. The CDR3 bases are TGTCCCAGCAGGTTAGCAGCAGGAATGAACACGGAAGCTTTCTTT. This codes for CPSRLAAGMNTEAFF.

In its sample, this clonotype was seen once. The chain links TRBV29-1 to TRBJ2-1, with D unclear. The CDR3 loop spans 10 amino acids. The germline V gene encodes CDR1 SQVTM and CDR2 ANQGSEA. With 4 bases removed from V and 12 bases from J, the gap between germline ends came to 10 bases. CDR3 nucleotides: TGCAGCGTTGCAAACTCGCGGCAGTTCTTC. This gives the protein CSVANSRQFF.

About this clonotype: The junction does not match germline at one end; this may be a read error. The chain uses TRBV12-3 or TRBV12-4 and TRBJ1-1, with D unclear. The CDR3 is made up of 13 amino acids. This chain's CDR3 is CVSSLLSNTEAFF. The CDR3 DNA follows: TGTGTCAGCAGTTTACTTTCGAACACTGAAGCTTTCTTT.

As for this clonotype: At one end the junction does not follow the germline gene, possibly because of a read error. The V call is TRBV5-6, the J call TRBJ2-6, with a tentative D call TRBD1 (5 bases). The CDR3 length is 15 residues. Germline V CDR1 and CDR2: SGHDT, YYEEEE. CDR3 region: CASSSDTSGATVLTF. CDR3 in DNA: TGTGCCAGCAGCTCAGACACCTCTGGGGCCACTGTCCTCACTTTC.

This chain joins TRBV5-4 and TRBJ2-1; 13 bases are a match to TRBD2. V shed 4 bases, J shed 12 bases, and the junction held 13 bases outside the gene matches. CDR1 and CDR2 from the germline V gene are SGHNT and YYREEE (reference sequence). The CDR3 runs 16 residues. This CDR3 is CASSKTSGGRGGGQFF. CDR3 nucleotide sequence: TGTGCCAGCAGCAAGACTAGCGGGGGGCGGGGAGGGGGGCAGTTCTTC.

This sequence joins TRBV29-1 and TRBJ2-5; D perhaps matches TRBD1 (6 bases). This CDR3 is 14 amino acids long. Looked up from germline, CDR1 is SQVTM and CDR2 is ANQGSEA. Trimming removed 3 bases at V and 5 bases at J, with 16 bases between. The CDR3 sequence: CSVEKGDLQETQYF. For the CDR3, the DNA is TGCAGCGTTGAGAAGGGGGATCTTCAGGAGACCCAGTACTTC. The complete variable domain, with remaining parts taken from reference TRBV29-1 and TRBJ2-5, reads SAVISQKPSRDICQRGTSLTIQCQVDSQVTMMFWYRQQPGQSLTLIATANQGSEATYESGFVIDKFPISRPNLTFSTLTVSNMSPEDSSIYLCSVEKGDLQETQYFGPGTRLLVL.

Only one count was recorded for this clonotype. Germline is not matched at one junction end, which may reflect a read error. V usage is TRBV12-3 or TRBV12-4 and J usage is TRBJ2-1, with 10 positions matching TRBD2. CDR3 size: 17 residues. CDR3 region: CVSSSGGGLASGRVQFF. The DNA for the CDR3 is TGTGTCAGCAGTTCGGGAGGGGGACTAGCGAGTGGTCGTGTGCAGTTCTTC.

For this clonotype: Its ends do not fully match the called genes, so a read error is possible. This chain connects TRBV12-3 or TRBV12-4 to TRBJ2-1; no firm D call. The CDR3 has 13 residues. CDR3 sequence: CVSSLGLYNERFF. In DNA, the CDR3 is TGTGTCAGCAGTTTAGGTCTCTACAATGAGCGGTTCTTC.

For this clonotype: The missing conserved phenylalanine or tryptophan at the end of this CDR3 makes a read error likely. The chain joins TRBV5-1 to TRBJ1-3; D remains unclear. Germline CDR1 is SGHRS and CDR2 is YFSETQ. V was cut by 5 bases and J by 11 bases, with 32 bases left in between. The CDR3 loop spans 18 amino acids. The CDR3 nucleotides are TGCGCCAGCAGACCGACCAGTCCCGGTGGTTATGAACCCGTGGCCATATATGTT. This codes for CASRPTSPGGYEPVAIYV.

CDR3 residues: CASSSIGAGLLGSEQQYF. Here the CDR3 DNA reads TGTGCCAGCAGTTCCATAGGGGCAGGACTCTTGGGCTCGGAGCAGCAGTATTTT. This rearrangement joins TRBV6-1 to TRBJ2-3; either TRBD1 or TRBD2 may supply D (5 bases each). Trimming took off 5 bases at V and 11 bases at J, with 32 bases between the two ends. The CDR3 contains 18 residues. Germline values: CDR1 MNHNS, CDR2 SASEGT.

With regard to this clonotype: Because the CDR3 is missing its conserved closing phenylalanine or tryptophan, this is likely a read error. The gene calls are TRBV5-4 and TRBJ1-1; D unclear. Looked up from germline, CDR1 is SGHNT and CDR2 is YYREEE (reference sequence). V was clipped by 2 bases and J by 9 bases, with 11 bases between them. This CDR3 contains 12 residues. For the CDR3, the DNA is TGTGCCAGCAGCTTATGGGCAGAAAAAGCTTTCCCT. Protein: CASSLWAEKAFP.

Worth noting for this clonotype: The junction shows a germline mismatch at one end, possibly a read error. The rearrangement uses TRBV6-2 or TRBV6-3 and TRBJ2-1; possibly TRBD2 for D (5 bases). Germline V gene data show CDR1 as MNHEY and CDR2 as SVGEGT. The CDR3 length is 16 residues. The CDR3 is CASSLRAGGSYKEQFF. The CDR3 nucleotides are TGTGCCAGCAGCCTCCGAGCTGGAGGTTCCTACAAAGAGCAGTTCTTC.

Concerning this clonotype: Sequence at one end of the junction differs from germline and may be a read error. The rearrangement joins TRBV12-3 or TRBV12-4 to TRBJ2-1; 10 bases fit TRBD2. The CDR3 sequence is 15 residues long. The CDR3 reads CVSITTSGFYNEQFF. The CDR3 DNA sequence: TGTGTCAGCATCACGACTAGCGGGTTTTACAATGAGCAGTTCTTC.

The chain recombines TRBV20-1 with TRBJ2-3; no definite D call. CDR1 and CDR2 (germline): DFQATT, SNEGSKA (reference sequence). Between the trimmed V and J ends, which lost 0 bases and 0 bases, there was a span of 13 bases. The CDR3 contains 16 residues. CDR3 amino acids: CSARDQKRSSTDTQYF. The CDR3 DNA follows: TGCAGTGCTAGAGATCAAAAGCGCTCTAGCACAGATACGCAGTATTTT.

Comment on this clonotype: Here the CDR3 omits its conserved ending phenylalanine or tryptophan, so a read error is the likely source. The rearrangement links TRBV29-1 to TRBJ2-2; a possible D gene is TRBD2 (5 bases). The CDR3 covers 14 residues. Germline values: CDR1 SQVTM, CDR2 ANQGSEA. The CDR3 DNA sequence: TGCAGCGTTACACCAATCAGGAACACCGGGGATCTGTTTTGT. Protein product: CSVTPIRNTGDLFC.

As for this clonotype: Without the conserved terminal phenylalanine or tryptophan, this CDR3 likely stems from a read error. The chain is built from TRBV11-1 and TRBJ2-1; a weak D match, TRBD2 (6 bases). V was shortened by 5 bases and J by 6 bases, with 20 bases between the two germline ends. The CDR3 extends over 16 amino acids. Germline loops: CDR1 SGHAT, CDR2 FQDESV (reference sequence). The chain's CDR3 is CASSRSGGTNFNEQFL. The CDR3 nucleotides read TGTGCCAGCAGCCGCTCCGGCGGGACGAACTTCAATGAGCAGTTCTTG.